Here is one T cell receptor beta chain with its context. The data belong to a study of blood T cell repertoires in COVID-19. The CDR3 is made up of 14 amino acids. Germline CDR1 and CDR2: SEHNR and FQNEAQ (reference sequence). Trimming cost V 1 base and J 5 bases, with 11 bases left between them. Per the authors' pipeline: Reference gene primer amplification gave estimated nucleated cell counts. The assay was immunoSEQ multiplex PCR, and TCRdb's table has in-frame clones only and misses some. The V and J calls and clone size were taken over from that table, and D and trimming were inferred from the DNA. The data hold roughly 30,000 clones, with around 87% observed a single time.

Sample: peripheral blood. This sequence was found in a man in his 70s with acute or convalescent COVID-19. The chain couples TRBV7-9 to TRBJ2-5; D might be TRBD1 (5 bases). CDR3 sequence reads: CASSLGGSAETQYF. The DNA of the CDR3 is TGTGCCAGCAGCTTAGGGGGCTCGGCGGAGACCCAGTACTTC.